This TCR beta chain was sequenced in a study of T cells in Graves' hyperthyroidism and ophthalmopathy. Study results and caveats: Most thyroid-expanded clonotypes above 0.001 were also found in blood.

RNA transcripts yielded amplified TCR beta CDR3 regions. Carried out on the TCR CDR3, a first-round RT-PCR used the HTBI primer set. TCRdb re-analysed the multiplex PCR reads in MiXCR, keeping a single row per CDR3 protein. The sample yields about 26,000 distinct CDR3 sequences, less than 45% seen once. This clonotype was detected many times. Its target is unknown. The CDR3 has 19 amino acids. Germline-derived CDR1 and CDR2 are MNHNS and SASEGT. Trimming at V came to 1 base and at J to 3 bases, leaving 15 bases not matched to a gene. This chain connects TRBV6-1 to TRBJ2-7; 10 positions agree with TRBD2. The TCR sequence derives from a woman in her 30s with Graves' hyperthyroidism. Specimen: blood. CDR3 sequence: CASSEDNRGSAGGSYEQYF. Written as DNA, the CDR3 is TGTGCCAGCAGTGAAGATAACAGGGGTTCAGCGGGAGGGAGCTACGAGCAGTACTTC.